One sample yielded the 9 T cell receptor beta chains listed below, sequenced in a study of stem cell transplantation in POMP-related autoinflammatory disease. TCRdb's table, derived via immunoSEQ multiplex PCR, lists solely in-frame clones and lacks some. The sample includes tens of thousands of clones, roughly 91% seen only once; the top ten take about 0.7%. The sample in question was CD4+ T cells from PBMCs, obtained after stem cell transplantation. The origin of the receptors is a human patient with POMP-related autoinflammation and immune dysregulation (PRAID). Some T cells may be supplied by the graft donor.

The chain couples TRBV2 to TRBJ2-1; 7 positions match TRBD2. Trimming cost V 4 bases and J 0 bases; bases outside gene matches: 6. Looked up from germline, CDR1 is SNHLY and CDR2 is FYNNEI. The CDR3 has 16 amino acids. Here the CDR3 DNA reads TGTGCCAGCAGTGTGAGGGGCGGGAGCTCCTACAATGAGCAGTTCTTC. The encoded protein is CASSVRGGSSYNEQFF.

This clone was observed once. The rearrangement uses TRBV12-3 or TRBV12-4 and TRBJ2-5, with D unclear. CDR3 length: 12 amino acids. V was pared by 3 bases and J by 4 bases, with 6 bases between. Here the CDR3 reads CASSFGAETQYF. Here the CDR3 DNA reads TGTGCCAGCAGTTTTGGTGCAGAGACCCAGTACTTC.

The chain couples TRBV19 to TRBJ2-7, with D possibly being TRBD1 (5 bases). CDR3 length: 13 amino acids. Germline CDR1 reads LNHDA; CDR2 reads SQIVND (reference sequence). The CDR3 protein is CASSLSPWGEQCV. DNA for the CDR3: TGTGCCAGTAGTTTATCACCTTGGGGCGAGCAGTGCGTC.

This clone has only a few counts. The rearrangement links TRBV20-1 to TRBJ1-1, with 7 bases matching TRBD1. The V segment lost 3 bases and the J segment 6 bases; nucleotides outside the gene matches: 7. Germline CDR1 DFQATT, CDR2 SNEGSKA (reference sequence). This CDR3 has 13 amino acids. This CDR3 is CSASRTGDAEAFF. Here the CDR3 DNA reads TGCAGTGCTAGTAGGACAGGTGACGCTGAAGCTTTCTTT.

The chain has TRBV18 and TRBJ2-7; D is perhaps TRBD2 (5 bases). The CDR3 totals 15 residues. V shed 1 base and J shed 4 bases, with 14 bases lying between them. From germline, CDR1 is KGHSH and CDR2 LQKENI. CDR3 amino acids: CASSPQISGFYEQYF. In DNA, the CDR3 is TGTGCCAGCTCACCACAAATCAGCGGTTTTTACGAGCAGTACTTC.

This clone was observed once. The CDR3 protein is CASSLDGSSYNEQFF. CDR3 DNA: TGTGCCAGCAGCCTCGACGGTAGCTCCTACAATGAGCAGTTCTTC. The chain uses TRBV6-4 and TRBJ2-1; D not resolved. CDR1 and CDR2 from the germline V gene are MRHNA and SNTAGT. Trimming shortened V by 6 bases and J by 0 bases, and 12 bases separated the two germline ends. CDR3 length equals 15 residues.

The chain carries TRBV27 and TRBJ2-7, with a tentative D call TRBD1 (6 bases). Germline V gives CDR1 MNHEY, CDR2 SMNVEV (reference sequence). CDR3 size: 15 residues. Deletions cut 4 bases from V and 5 bases from J, with 18 bases between. Here the CDR3 reads CASSSVYGGPHEQYF. The CDR3 coding sequence is TGTGCCAGCAGTTCTGTTTATGGGGGCCCCCACGAGCAGTACTTC.

The chain links TRBV6-2 or TRBV6-3 to TRBJ2-5, with D perhaps TRBD2 (5 bases). The CDR3 sequence is 15 residues long. The germline gives CDR1 MNHEY, CDR2 SVGEGT. Between the trimmed V and J ends, which lost 0 bases and 4 bases, there was a span of 12 bases. This CDR3 is CASSYSDYVGETQYF. The DNA for the CDR3 is TGTGCCAGCAGTTACTCCGACTATGTGGGAGAGACCCAGTACTTC.

The table lists this clone with a count of one. The V and J genes are TRBV9 and TRBJ2-7; 9 nucleotides align to TRBD2. V trimming: 4 bases; J trimming: 2 bases; junction bases outside the gene matches: 10. The CDR3 covers 16 residues. Germline V lookup: CDR1 SGDLS, CDR2 YYNGEE. The CDR3 bases are TGTGCCAGCAGCCCCCGAGGGCTAGCGGGGCCCTACGAGCAGTACTTC. Encoded protein: CASSPRGLAGPYEQYF.